The 18 T cell receptor beta chains below come from one sample, sequenced in a study of blood T cells in healthy people across ages. The second PCR ran 7 to 11 cycles with a sample-barcoded 5' primer and J-beta primers. Each CDR3 protein gets one entry after TCRdb re-called the 5' RACE reads with MiXCR. The sample yields about 1.5 million distinct CDR3 sequences, approximately 42% seen once. Material: blood. The receptors shown here come from a woman aged 18-35 years in good health.

The J gene is TRBJ2-3, the V gene TRBV7-2; the D is unclear. Trimming took 5 bases from V and 1 from J, leaving 13 bases between them. The CDR3 contains 15 residues. Germline CDR1 reads SGHTA; CDR2 reads FQGNSA. The CDR3 DNA follows: TGTGCCAGCAGCGGCGACCGGAGACGCACAGATACGCAGTATTTT. It translates to CASSGDRRRTDTQYF.

This clonotype has at least ten counts. The CDR3 spells CSARDSRDYGYTF. The CDR3, as DNA: TGCAGTGCTAGAGATAGCAGGGACTATGGCTACACCTTC. This chain links TRBV20-1 with TRBJ1-2, with D possibly TRBD1 on 5 matching bases. V lost 0 bases to trimming and J lost 3 bases, with 8 bases between them. The CDR3 spans 13 residues. From germline, CDR1 is DFQATT and CDR2 SNEGSKA (reference sequence).

Only a few counts were recorded for this clonotype. The chain recombines TRBV18 with TRBJ2-1; the match to TRBD2 covers 7 bases. The germline V gene has CDR1 KGHSH and CDR2 LQKENI. V was pared by 6 bases and J by 5 bases, with 4 bases of the junction left unmatched. This CDR3 is 13 amino acids long. The CDR3 spells CASSGGVHNEQFF. CDR3 nucleotides: TGTGCCAGCTCGGGGGGGGTCCACAATGAGCAGTTCTTC.

The chain carries TRBV15 and TRBJ1-2; no clear D gene. The CDR3 has 14 amino acids. Per the germline V gene, CDR1 is LNHNV and CDR2 is YYDKDF (reference sequence). V lost 0 bases, J lost 8 bases, and 13 bases lay in between. The CDR3 sequence is CATSRDSAGQGYTF. The CDR3 DNA follows: TGTGCCACCAGCAGAGATTCGGCAGGTCAAGGCTACACCTTC. The full variable domain, with the rest looked up from reference TRBV15 and TRBJ1-2, is DAMVIQNPRYQVTQFGKPVTLSCSQTLNHNVMYWYQQKSSQAPKLLFHYYDKDFNNEADTPDNFQSRRPNTSFCFLDIRSPGLGDTAMYLCATSRDSAGQGYTFGSGTRLTVV.

The chain employs TRBV20-1 and TRBJ1-1, with 9 bases matching TRBD1. This CDR3 has 15 residues. The germline V gene has CDR1 DFQATT and CDR2 SNEGSKA (reference sequence). V was clipped by 3 bases and J by 5 bases; unmatched bases: 10. CDR3 region: CSASPPDRGGTEAFF. CDR3 DNA sequence: TGCAGTGCTAGCCCCCCGGACAGGGGAGGGACTGAAGCTTTCTTT.

Note on this clonotype: The conserved closing phenylalanine or tryptophan is absent in this CDR3, likely reflecting a read error. The gene calls are TRBV12-3 or TRBV12-4 and TRBJ2-1; TRBD2 agrees at 8 bases. V lost 7 bases to trimming and J lost 7 bases; unmatched junction nucleotides: 3. The CDR3 has 12 residues. The CDR3 sequence: CASTGTSNEQFL. The DNA of the CDR3 is TGTGCCAGCACCGGGACTAGTAATGAGCAGTTCTTG.

The chain links TRBV6-5 to TRBJ1-2; D is ambiguous. The germline V and J ends were trimmed by 2 bases and 8 bases, with 12 bases remaining between them. The germline V gene has CDR1 MNHEY and CDR2 SVGAGI. This CDR3 has 13 amino acids. CDR3 in DNA: TGTGCCAGCAGTTACCGTGGGAATGACGGCTACACCTTC. Protein sequence: CASSYRGNDGYTF.

The chain is built from TRBV6-1 and TRBJ2-7, with D possibly being TRBD1 (5 bases). Between the trimmed V and J ends, which lost 6 bases and 4 bases, there was a span of 16 bases. CDR3 length: 14 residues. CDR1 and CDR2 from the germline V gene are MNHNS and SASEGT. CDR3 residues: CASSPQGKTYEQYF. For the CDR3, the DNA is TGTGCCAGCAGCCCGCAGGGAAAAACTTACGAGCAGTACTTC.

The chain employs TRBV6-2 or TRBV6-3 and TRBJ2-3, with D possibly matching TRBD2 (6 bases). Trimming pared 2 bases from V and 5 bases from J, leaving 14 bases between. This CDR3 region has 15 residues. Per the germline V gene, CDR1 is MNHEY and CDR2 is SVGEGT. The CDR3, as DNA: TGTGCCAGCAGTTACGCCAGCGGAGGGAAAGATACGCAGTATTTT. Translated, it gives CASSYASGGKDTQYF.

The chain combines TRBV10-3 with TRBJ1-2, with D unclear. The CDR3 is 15 amino acids. V lost 4 bases, J lost 2 bases, and 14 bases lay in between. Germline V gives CDR1 ENHRY, CDR2 SYGVKD. DNA of the CDR3: TGTGCCATCAGTGTTAACAGCGCTGCGAACTATGGCTACACCTTC. Translating gives CAISVNSAANYGYTF.

This clonotype has only one observation. J is TRBJ2-3 and V is TRBV6-1, with TRBD2 matching over 12 bases. CDR3 length: 17 amino acids. Germline V CDR1 and CDR2: MNHNS, SASEGT. J lost 0 bases, V lost 2 bases, and 3 bases had no gene match. CDR3 DNA: TGTGCCAGCAGTGAAACTAGCGGGAGGTTCAGCACAGATACGCAGTATTTT. Translating it yields CASSETSGRFSTDTQYF.

The chain employs TRBV20-1 and TRBJ2-3, with TRBD2 matching 8 bases. The CDR3 sequence is 15 residues long. The germline V gene encodes CDR1 DFQATT and CDR2 SNEGSKA (reference sequence). Trimming at V came to 6 bases and at J to 6 bases, leaving 14 bases not matched to a gene. The CDR3 region has the DNA TGCAGTGCCCCTCGCTCAGCGGGAGACTTGGATACGCAGTATTTT. This encodes CSAPRSAGDLDTQYF.

This clonotype occurred a few times. This chain joins TRBV7-3 and TRBJ2-2; 8 nucleotides align to TRBD1. CDR3 size: 13 residues. With 8 bases clipped from V and 6 bases from J, the junction kept 5 bases outside the gene matches. Per germline, CDR1 SGHTA and CDR2 FQGTGA. This CDR3 is CASRDRGAGELFF. The CDR3 DNA reads TGTGCCAGCCGTGACAGGGGCGCCGGGGAGCTGTTTTTT.

A word on this clonotype: Mismatch with germline at one junction end may stem from a read error. V and J are TRBV7-3 and TRBJ2-5; D is unresolved. The CDR3 extends over 13 amino acids. Germline V lookup: CDR1 SGHTA, CDR2 FQGTGA. CDR3 sequence reads: CAISLLNQETQYF. CDR3 sequence (DNA): TGTGCCATCAGCTTATTGAACCAAGAGACCCAGTACTTC.

This clonotype was seen many times. The V and J genes are TRBV20-1 and TRBJ2-7; D is uncertain. V was trimmed by 0 bases and J by 4 bases, leaving 4 bases between them. Germline V CDR1 and CDR2: DFQATT, SNEGSKA (reference sequence). The CDR3 has 11 residues. CDR3 DNA sequence: TGCAGTGCTAGAGAAGATTACGAGCAGTACTTC. Amino acid sequence: CSAREDYEQYF.

The V gene is TRBV4-1, the J gene TRBJ2-7; TRBD2 agrees at 12 bases. The CDR3 has 17 residues. After removal of 4 bases from V and 1 base from J, the junction contained 8 bases not matched to a gene. The germline V gene encodes CDR1 MGHRA and CDR2 YSYEKL. The CDR3 sequence: CASSRRTSGENSYEQYF. Written as DNA, the CDR3 is TGCGCCAGCAGCCGCCGGACTAGCGGGGAAAATTCCTACGAGCAGTACTTC.

CDR3 bases: TGTGCCAGCAGGGGACAGGGGCGTAATCAGCCCCAGCATTTT. As protein: CASRGQGRNQPQHF. The rearrangement links TRBV2 to TRBJ1-5; 10 bases are a match to TRBD1. V gave up 6 bases and J gave up 4 bases; unmatched junction bases: 3. From germline, CDR1 is SNHLY and CDR2 FYNNEI. This CDR3 comprises 14 residues.

The chain employs TRBV25-1 and TRBJ2-7; TRBD1 matches 7 bases. The germline V gene encodes CDR1 MGHDK and CDR2 SYGVNS. The CDR3 extends over 16 amino acids. V shed 1 base and J 2 bases; nucleotides not matched to a gene: 8. CDR3 amino acids: CASSESWAGGTYEQYF. Here the CDR3 DNA reads TGTGCCAGCAGTGAATCTTGGGCAGGGGGTACCTACGAGCAGTACTTC.